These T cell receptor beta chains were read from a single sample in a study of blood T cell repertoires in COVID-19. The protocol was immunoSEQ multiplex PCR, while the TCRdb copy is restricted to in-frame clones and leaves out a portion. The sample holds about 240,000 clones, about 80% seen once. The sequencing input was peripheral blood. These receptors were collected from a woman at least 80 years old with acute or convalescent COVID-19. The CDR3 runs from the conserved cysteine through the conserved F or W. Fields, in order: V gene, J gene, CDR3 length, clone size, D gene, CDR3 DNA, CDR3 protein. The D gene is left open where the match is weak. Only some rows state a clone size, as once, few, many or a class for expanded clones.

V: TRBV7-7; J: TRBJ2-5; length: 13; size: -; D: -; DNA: TGTGCTAGCAGCTCGGGGCACGGGAGAACCCAGTACTTC; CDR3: CASSSGHGRTQYF
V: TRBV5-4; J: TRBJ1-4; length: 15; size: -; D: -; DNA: TGTGCCAGCATGGAAGGGGGAGCAACTAATGAAAAACTGTTTTTT; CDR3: CASMEGGATNEKLFF
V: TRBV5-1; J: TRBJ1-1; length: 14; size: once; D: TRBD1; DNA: TGCGCCAGCAGCATGCAGGGGGCGAGCACTGAAGCTTTCTTT; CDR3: CASSMQGASTEAFF
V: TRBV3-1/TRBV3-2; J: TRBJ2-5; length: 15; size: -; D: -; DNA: TGTGCCAGCAGCTGGATGCTTAGAAGGGAGGAGACCCAGTACTTC; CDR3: CASSWMLRREETQYF
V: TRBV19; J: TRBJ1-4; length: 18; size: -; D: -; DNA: TGTGCCAGTAGCCTACCTTCCGGCGTTAGGGGAGGTAATGAAAAACTGTTTTTT; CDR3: CASSLPSGVRGGNEKLFF
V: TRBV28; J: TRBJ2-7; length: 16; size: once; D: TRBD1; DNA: TGTGCCAGCAGTTCTGTCGGGACAGGGGGTGCCTACGAGCAGTACTTC; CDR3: CASSSVGTGGAYEQYF
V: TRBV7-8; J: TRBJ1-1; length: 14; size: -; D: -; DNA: TGTGCCAGCAGCTTAACAACAGGAAACACTGAAGCTTTCTTT; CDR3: CASSLTTGNTEAFF
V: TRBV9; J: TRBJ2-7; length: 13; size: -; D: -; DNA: TGTGCCAGCAGCATATCACAGGGAGGGGAGCAGTACTTC; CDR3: CASSISQGGEQYF
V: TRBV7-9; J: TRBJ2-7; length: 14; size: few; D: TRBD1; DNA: TGTGCCAGCAGCTCGACAGGGTTGGTCTACGAGCAGTACTTC; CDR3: CASSSTGLVYEQYF
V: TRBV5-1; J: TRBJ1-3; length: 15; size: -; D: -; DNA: TGCGCCAGCAGCTTGGGGGTGGAGGGCCGAAACACCATATATTTT; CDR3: CASSLGVEGRNTIYF
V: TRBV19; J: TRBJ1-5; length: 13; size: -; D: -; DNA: TGTGCCAGTAGGGAGAGGGCTCGACAGCCCCAGCATTTT; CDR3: CASRERARQPQHF
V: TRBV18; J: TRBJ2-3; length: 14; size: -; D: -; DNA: TGTGCCAGCTCACCAGGACAGAGCACAGATACGCAGTATTTT; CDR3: CASSPGQSTDTQYF
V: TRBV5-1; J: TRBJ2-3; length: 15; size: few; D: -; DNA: TGCGCCAGCGAGGAGGGGCGGATTAGCACAGATACGCAGTATTTT; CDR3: CASEEGRISTDTQYF
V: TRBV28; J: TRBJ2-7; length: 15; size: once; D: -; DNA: TGTGCCAGCGCCGGTCAGGCAGAGAGCTCCTACGAGCAGTACTTC; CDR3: CASAGQAESSYEQYF
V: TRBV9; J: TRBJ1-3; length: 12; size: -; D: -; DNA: TGTGCCAGCAGCCCGGGAGGGACGGAGTTATATTTT; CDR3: CASSPGGTELYF
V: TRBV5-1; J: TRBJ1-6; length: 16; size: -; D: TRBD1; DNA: TGCGCCAGCAGCTTGTTCCGGACAGGGGACGGTTCACCCCTCCACTTT; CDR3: CASSLFRTGDGSPLHF
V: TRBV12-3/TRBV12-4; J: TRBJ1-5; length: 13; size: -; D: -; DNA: TGTGCCAGCTTGGGGAGAGATAATCAGCCCCAGCATTTT; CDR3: CASLGRDNQPQHF
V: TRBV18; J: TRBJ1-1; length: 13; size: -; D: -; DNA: TGTGCCAGCTCACCACCGACGAGGACTGAAGCTTTCTTT; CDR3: CASSPPTRTEAFF
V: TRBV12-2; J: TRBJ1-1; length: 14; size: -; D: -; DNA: TGTGCAAGTCGCTTAGAAACAGGGGTCGCTGAAGCTTTCTTT; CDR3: CASRLETGVAEAFF
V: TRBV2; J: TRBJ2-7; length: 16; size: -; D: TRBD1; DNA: TGTGCCAGCAGCCATCTCCGGGACAGGAGCTCCTACGAGCAGTACTTC; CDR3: CASSHLRDRSSYEQYF
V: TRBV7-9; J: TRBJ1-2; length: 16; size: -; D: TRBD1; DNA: TGTGCCAGCAGCCCTGCTCCCAGGGGGCAGGACTATGGCTACACCTTC; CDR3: CASSPAPRGQDYGYTF
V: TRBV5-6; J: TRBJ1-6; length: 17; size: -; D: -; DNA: TGTGCCAGCAGCCCCGGAGGCCTTCTAAGATATAATTCACCCCTCCACTTT; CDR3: CASSPGGLLRYNSPLHF
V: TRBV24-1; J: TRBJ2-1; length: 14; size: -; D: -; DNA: TGTGCCACCAGTGATTATGACAGCGACAATGAGCAGTTCTTC; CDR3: CATSDYDSDNEQFF
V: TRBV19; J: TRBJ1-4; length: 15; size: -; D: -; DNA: TGTGCCAGCAGTAAAACGTGGCAGTTAAATGAAAAACTGTTTTTT; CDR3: CASSKTWQLNEKLFF
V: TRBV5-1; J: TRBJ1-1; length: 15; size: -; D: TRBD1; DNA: TGCGCCAGCAGCTTAACGGGACAGGTAAACACTGAAGCTTTCTTT; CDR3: CASSLTGQVNTEAFF
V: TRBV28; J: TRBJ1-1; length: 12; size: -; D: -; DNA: TGTGCCAGCAGATCTACAGGGCAGGAAGCTTTCTTT; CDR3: CASRSTGQEAFF
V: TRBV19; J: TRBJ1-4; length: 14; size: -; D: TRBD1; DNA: TGTGCCAGTAGTAGGCAGGGGGGCGATGAAAAACTGTTTTTT; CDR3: CASSRQGGDEKLFF
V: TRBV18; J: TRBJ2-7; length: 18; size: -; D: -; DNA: TGTGCCAGCTCACCGGTAAGGGGAGGCGGAGCTGGAACCTACGAGCAGTACTTC; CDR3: CASSPVRGGGAGTYEQYF
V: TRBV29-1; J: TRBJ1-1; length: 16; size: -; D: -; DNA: TGCAGCGTTGATAGCAGGCGGGCGACCGGGAACACTGAAGCTTTCTTT; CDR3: CSVDSRRATGNTEAFF
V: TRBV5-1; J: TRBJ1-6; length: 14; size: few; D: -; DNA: TGCGCCAGCAGCCGCGACACCGATAATTCACCCCTCCACTTT; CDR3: CASSRDTDNSPLHF
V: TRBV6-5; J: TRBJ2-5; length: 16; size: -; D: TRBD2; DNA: TGTGCCAGCAGTTATTCTAGCGGGGTCGGGGGAGAGACCCAGTACTTC; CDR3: CASSYSSGVGGETQYF
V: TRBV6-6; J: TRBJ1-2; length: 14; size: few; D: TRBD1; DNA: TGTGCCAGCAGAACGGGACAGGGAATCTATGGCTACACCTTC; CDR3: CASRTGQGIYGYTF
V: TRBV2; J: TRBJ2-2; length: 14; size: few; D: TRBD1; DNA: TGTGCCAGCAGCGGGACAGGGGGGTTCGGGGAGCTGTTTTTT; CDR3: CASSGTGGFGELFF
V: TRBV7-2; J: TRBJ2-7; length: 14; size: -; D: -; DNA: TGTGCCAGCAGCTTAGGTGCGGCCAGCTACGAGCAGTACTTC; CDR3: CASSLGAASYEQYF
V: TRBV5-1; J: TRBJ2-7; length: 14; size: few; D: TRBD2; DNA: TGCGCCAGCAGCCAGGCCGGGGGGGATTACGAGCAGTACTTC; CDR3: CASSQAGGDYEQYF
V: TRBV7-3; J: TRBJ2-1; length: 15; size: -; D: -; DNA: TGTGCCAGCAGCTTAACGACAGGTCAGGGGAATGAGCAGTTCTTC; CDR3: CASSLTTGQGNEQFF
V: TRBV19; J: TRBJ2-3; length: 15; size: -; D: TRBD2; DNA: TGTGCCAGTAGGGGACTAGCGGAGATCACAGATACGCAGTATTTT; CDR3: CASRGLAEITDTQYF
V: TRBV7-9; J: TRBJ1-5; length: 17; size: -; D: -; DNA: TGTGCCAGCAGCTTTTCCGGGGGGGGCGGGCGGAATCAGCCCCAGCATTTT; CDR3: CASSFSGGGGRNQPQHF
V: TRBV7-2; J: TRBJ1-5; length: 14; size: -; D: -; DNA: TGTGCCAGCAGCTTAAGCAGGGATGGTCAGCCCCAGCATTTT; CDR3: CASSLSRDGQPQHF
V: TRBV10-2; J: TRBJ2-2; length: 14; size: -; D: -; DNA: TGCGCCAGCAGAAAACAGGACAACACCGGGGAGCTGTTTTTT; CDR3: CASRKQDNTGELFF